This T cell receptor (beta chain) is drawn from a study of blood T cells in healthy people across ages (dated by TCRdb to the mid-2010s). Context from the whole study: In model experiments, template switching captured roughly one uniquely barcoded TCR beta cDNA molecule for every two T cells. The study analyzed two additional independent replicas of 1 million unique cDNA reads from the same blood draw for two donors, one aged 18 to 29 and one aged 80 or older. Four age groups were formed from the donors: young (average roughly 16 years), middle-aged (around 37), aged (62) and long-lived (less than 85). Using deep sequencing normalized with unique cDNA molecular identifiers, the study measured how TCR beta repertoire diversity changes with age. To avoid experimental bias, donors of different ages were randomly spread across the sequencing lanes.

The donors were a few dozen Caucasian individuals from Russia, aged roughly 6 to 90 years, who were systemically healthy. Each donor gave around 9.9 milliliters of peripheral blood, collected into EDTA-treated Vacutainer tubes. Ficoll-Paque density-gradient centrifugation was used to isolate PBMCs, with at least 7 million per sample. Trizol reagent was used to extract total RNA from the PBMCs, yielding at least 6 micrograms per sample. For every donor, flow cytometry on a PBMC aliquot measured the percentage of naive CD45RAhigh/CD27high T cells. Summary of the overall study and its limitations: Conclusive comparison of naive and antigen-experienced compartments was prevented by the profiling of bulk unsorted PBMCs. Compared with the aged group, more naive CD4+ T cells, fewer expanded clones and increased TCR diversity were shown by the long-lived group, suggesting age selection. Estimates of total diversity based on one million sequenced T cells were regarded as lower bounds and as underestimates. Donor CMV infection status was unknown, potentially confounding age-related changes in expanded clonotypes. As age increased, observed TCR beta diversity per million T cells dropped in a roughly linear way, and a significant reduction was already evident by age 40. The percentage of naive T cells measured by flow cytometry correlated strongly with observed TCR beta diversity.

Concerning this clonotype: Its antigen has not been determined. No base qualities exist here, and no much larger clone lies one base off it.

Taken from cysteine to phenylalanine, the CDR3 has 13 residues. Only the CDR3 DNA is retained, 39 bases long and in frame from the first base. V is clipped by 4 bases and J by 8 bases, and the sequence between their germline boundaries is 13 bases long. The germline V gene supplies CDR1 SGHAT and CDR2 FQNNGV. Libraries were built with 5' RACE. Sequenced using an Illumina HiSeq 2500. A second PCR of roughly 7 to 12 cycles was performed with a sample-barcoded 5' primer and a J-beta primer mix. Each TCR beta cDNA molecule received a unique molecular identifier from a template-switch 5' adaptor carrying 12 random nucleotides. Each sample yielded at least 3 million CDR3-containing paired-end reads. First-strand cDNA synthesis was performed from all RNA using the Mint cDNA synthesis kit, with priming by a TRBC-specific oligonucleotide. All cDNA was treated with uracil-DNA glycosylase and then went through a first 18-cycle PCR with the universal primers M1SS and BC2_uni_R. The study's own analysis went as follows. Each sample was normalized by randomly selecting 1 million high-quality reads, each carrying a distinct molecular identifier. Instead of being binned into consensus sequences, reads with shared molecular identifiers were discarded. CDR3 identification, clonotype clustering and error correction used MiTCR with a Q25 quality threshold and the strictest error-elimination algorithm. A nonparametric unseen species model with Euler transformation was used to estimate lower-bound total TCR beta diversity. TCRdb reanalyzed the raw reads on its own, using fastp at Q25 for trimming and MiXCR for clone calling, and kept in-frame beta chains. Rows matching on CDR3 protein sequence are summarized as one entry with the most common DNA and genes. The V and J calls and clone size come from TCRdb's table, not from the authors' own analysis. The sample has roughly 1.6 million distinct CDR3 sequences on record, about 31% of them singletons. Of the sample, 11% is held by the ten largest clones.

Input material: blood. This clonotype was sampled from a woman in her twenties or thirties in good health. The chain is assembled from TRBV11-2 and TRBJ2-3; the D gene is perhaps TRBD2, on 6 matching bases. The CDR3 region has the sequence CASSYSDGGTQYF. The bases read TGTGCCAGCAGCTATTCCGACGGGGGTACGCAGTATTTT.